These 21 T cell receptor beta chains originate from one sample sequenced in a study of blood T cell repertoires in COVID-19. The data were produced by immunoSEQ multiplex PCR, yet TCRdb's version contains in-frame clones alone and is incomplete. This sample has 80,000 or so clones, with about 86% found just once. Sequencing was performed on peripheral blood. The receptors originated from a man aged 80 or over with acute or convalescent COVID-19.

V is TRBV2 and J is TRBJ2-7; perhaps TRBD1 as D (6 bases). Germline V gene lookup returns CDR1 SNHLY and CDR2 FYNNEI. V shed 6 bases and J shed 6 bases, with 18 bases lying between them. There are 14 residues in the CDR3. The CDR3 DNA reads as TGTGCCAGCAGGGTAACAACACAGGGCGGCGAGCAGTACTTC. Translation gives CASRVTTQGGEQYF.

The rearrangement uses TRBV29-1 and TRBJ2-1; 7 positions agree with TRBD1. V dropped 2 bases and J dropped 2; count of bases not matched to a gene: 3. Germline values: CDR1 SQVTM, CDR2 ANQGSEA. CDR3 size: 14 residues. The CDR3 region is CSVETGVPYNEQFF. The CDR3 DNA follows: TGCAGCGTTGAAACAGGGGTTCCCTACAATGAGCAGTTCTTC.

This clone was recorded only once. The V and J genes are TRBV5-4 and TRBJ2-2, with 7 nucleotides matching TRBD1. This CDR3 region has 15 residues. V was pared by 4 bases and J by 6 bases, with 9 bases of the junction left unmatched. The V gene's germline CDR1 is SGHNT and CDR2 YYREEE (reference sequence). The CDR3 reads CASSLLQGTAGELFF. The CDR3 DNA follows: TGTGCCAGCAGCCTATTACAGGGGACGGCCGGGGAGCTGTTTTTT.

This rearrangement joins TRBV5-1 to TRBJ2-1; D possibly corresponds to TRBD2 (5 bases). The CDR3 runs 13 residues. Per the germline V gene, CDR1 is SGHRS and CDR2 is YFSETQ. The V end lost 4 bases, the J end lost 9 bases, and 14 bases lay between the germline ends. The chain's CDR3 is CASSAILSGEQFF. The DNA for the CDR3 is TGCGCCAGCAGCGCCATCCTAAGCGGTGAGCAGTTCTTC.

V is TRBV5-1 and J is TRBJ2-3; 13 bases line up with TRBD2. The trim removed 3 bases at V and 5 bases at J, leaving 12 bases unmatched. The CDR3 runs 18 residues. CDR1 and CDR2 (germline): SGHRS, YFSETQ. The CDR3 is CASSSLTTSGRALDTQYF. In DNA, the CDR3 is TGCGCCAGCAGCTCCTTAACTACTAGCGGGAGGGCCTTAGATACGCAGTATTTT.

This chain joins TRBV3-1 (or the pseudogene TRBV3-2) and TRBJ2-7, with no clear D. The CDR3 consists of 13 residues. In germline, CDR1 is LGHDT, CDR2 YNNKEL (reference sequence). V gave up 3 bases and J gave up 6 bases, with 12 bases separating them. The CDR3 loop reads CASSQTLVSEQYF. In nucleotides, the CDR3 is TGTGCCAGCAGCCAGACCCTAGTGAGCGAGCAGTACTTC.

The gene calls are TRBV7-8 and TRBJ2-7; 7 bases match TRBD1. Unmatched junction bases numbered 4, after V lost 5 bases and J lost 0 bases. In germline, CDR1 is SGHVS, CDR2 FQNEAQ. The CDR3 extends over 14 amino acids. The CDR3 sequence is CASSRDRVSYEQYF. CDR3 in DNA: TGTGCCAGCAGCCGAGACAGGGTCTCCTACGAGCAGTACTTC. The variable domain in full, completed from reference TRBV7-8 and TRBJ2-7, reads GAGVSQSPRYKVAKRGQDVALRCDPISGHVSLFWYQQALGQGPEFLTYFQNEAQLDKSGLPSDRFFAERPEGSVSTLKIQRTQQEDSAVYLCASSRDRVSYEQYFGPGTRLTVT.

On this clone itself: Other DNA variants within this sample encode the same CDR3. The chain joins TRBV30 to TRBJ1-5; D ambiguous. The CDR3 has 13 residues. V was cut by 1 base and J by 1 base, with 5 bases left in between. The V gene's germline CDR1 is GTSNPN and CDR2 SVGIG (reference sequence). In nucleotides, the CDR3 is TGTGCCTGGAGTGGTCAGAGCAATCAGCCCCAGCATTTT. Translated, it gives CAWSGQSNQPQHF.

The rearrangement uses TRBV6-6 and TRBJ2-7; either TRBD1 or TRBD2 may fit D (5 bases each). The CDR3 runs to 18 residues. CDR1 MNHNY and CDR2 SVGAGI come from the germline V gene (reference sequence). The germline V and J ends were trimmed by 5 bases and 0 bases, with 23 bases remaining between them. CDR3 in amino acids: CASSGSGSGPRGSYEQYF. CDR3 coding DNA: TGTGCCAGCAGTGGATCAGGGAGCGGACCTCGTGGCTCCTACGAGCAGTACTTC.

CDR3 sequence: CARRSLAVQETQYF. As DNA, the CDR3 is TGTGCCAGAAGGTCTCTGGCGGTCCAAGAGACCCAGTACTTC. The chain joins TRBV7-5 to TRBJ2-5; TRBD2, the table's D call, lacks a check against the DNA. TRBV7-5 is classified as a pseudogene. The CDR3 extends over 14 amino acids.

This sequence joins TRBV6-5 and TRBJ1-6; no clear D gene. V was clipped by 4 bases and J by 9 bases, with 16 bases between them. This CDR3 spans 15 amino acids. Germline loops: CDR1 MNHEY, CDR2 SVGAGI. The CDR3 coding sequence is TGTGCCAGCAGTTTCGGGTCTCCTCAGTCTTCACCCCTCCACTTT. This codes for CASSFGSPQSSPLHF.

The chain employs TRBV29-1 and TRBJ1-3; TRBD1 aligns across 9 bases. V shed 7 bases and J 1 base; nucleotides not matched to a gene: 5. Germline assignment: CDR1 SQVTM and CDR2 ANQGSEA. The CDR3 spans 14 residues. The CDR3 DNA reads TGCAGCGCCCGGACAGGGGATTCTGGAAACACCATATATTTT. This gives the protein CSARTGDSGNTIYF. The variable domain in full, with the rest retrieved from reference TRBV29-1 and TRBJ1-3, is SAVISQKPSRDICQRGTSLTIQCQVDSQVTMMFWYRQQPGQSLTLIATANQGSEATYESGFVIDKFPISRPNLTFSTLTVSNMSPEDSSIYLCSARTGDSGNTIYFGEGSWLTVV.

Only a few counts were recorded for this clone. J is TRBJ1-5 and V is TRBV28; 9 positions agree with TRBD1. The ends lost 5 bases at V and 0 bases at J; junction bases unmatched: 11. From germline, CDR1 is MDHEN and CDR2 SYDVKM. The CDR3 is 18 amino acids. The CDR3 region has the DNA TGTGCCAGCAGTGTTCCAGGGACAGGGACTTATAGCAATCAGCCCCAGCATTTT. It specifies CASSVPGTGTYSNQPQHF.

The chain has TRBV7-2 and TRBJ1-3; 8 bases are a match to TRBD1. There are 16 residues in the CDR3. From germline, CDR1 is SGHTA and CDR2 FQGNSA. Losses at the gene ends were 1 base for V and 3 bases for J; bases not matched to a gene: 5. CDR3 nucleotides: TGTGCCAGCAGCTTAGACGCGACAGGGGTTGGAAACACCATATATTTT. It translates to CASSLDATGVGNTIYF. Combining the CDR3 with reference TRBV7-2 and TRBJ1-3 gives the whole variable domain GAGVSQSPSNKVTEKGKDVELRCDPISGHTALYWYRQSLGQGLEFLIYFQGNSAPDKSGLPSDRFSAERTGGSVSTLTIQRTQQEDSAVYLCASSLDATGVGNTIYFGEGSWLTVV.

The rearrangement uses TRBV6-5 and TRBJ1-2, with D unresolved. V shed 1 base and J shed 0 bases, with 6 bases lying between them. The CDR3 totals 14 residues. The germline gives CDR1 MNHEY, CDR2 SVGAGI. The CDR3, as DNA: TGTGCCAGCAGTTACTTGGCGGCTAACTATGGCTACACCTTC. This gives the protein CASSYLAANYGYTF.

This rearrangement joins TRBV5-1 to TRBJ1-5; no reliable D call. Per germline, CDR1 SGHRS and CDR2 YFSETQ. The CDR3 loop spans 15 amino acids. The V end was cut by 0 bases, the J end by 0 bases, with 7 bases between. The CDR3 DNA follows: TGCGCCAGCAGCTTGGTTCCTAATAGCAATCAGCCCCAGCATTTT. It encodes CASSLVPNSNQPQHF.

This chain joins TRBV28 and TRBJ2-5; D is possibly TRBD2 (5 bases). Trimming took off 5 bases at V and 5 bases at J, with 15 bases between the two ends. CDR1 and CDR2 from the germline V gene are MDHEN and SYDVKM. The CDR3 extends over 14 amino acids. This CDR3 is CASSVSGREETQYF. The CDR3 bases are TGTGCCAGCAGTGTTAGTGGGAGAGAGGAGACCCAGTACTTC.

J is TRBJ2-1 and V is TRBV6-5, with 11 bases matching TRBD2. The CDR3 is 15 amino acids. V shed 5 bases and J 6 bases; nucleotides not matched to a gene: 6. Germline loops: CDR1 MNHEY, CDR2 SVGAGI. CDR3 DNA: TGTGCCAGCAGTAGTAGCGGGAGGGCCCTCAATGAGCAGTTCTTC. Amino acids: CASSSSGRALNEQFF.

The chain joins TRBV2 to TRBJ1-1; 7 bases match TRBD1. Losses at the gene ends were 2 bases for V and 1 base for J; bases not matched to a gene: 10. The germline gives CDR1 SNHLY, CDR2 FYNNEI. This CDR3 has 17 residues. This CDR3 is CASSEFTMGQTNTEAFF. The CDR3 bases are TGTGCCAGCAGTGAATTTACTATGGGACAGACGAACACTGAAGCTTTCTTT.

The gene calls are TRBV9 and TRBJ2-2; 9 bases fit TRBD2. V trimming: 0 bases; J trimming: 3 bases; junction bases outside the gene matches: 6. In germline, CDR1 is SGDLS, CDR2 YYNGEE. The CDR3 has 17 residues. In DNA, the CDR3 is TGTGCCAGCAGCGTAGGTAATAGCGGGAGTTACACCGGGGAGCTGTTTTTT. Encoded protein: CASSVGNSGSYTGELFF.

The rearrangement links TRBV2 to TRBJ2-7; the D gene is possibly TRBD1 (5 bases). V lost 4 bases to trimming and J lost 4 bases, with 8 bases between them. Germline loops: CDR1 SNHLY, CDR2 FYNNEI. The CDR3 is 12 amino acids. CDR3 sequence reads: CASSVPGYEQYF. In DNA form, the CDR3 reads TGTGCCAGCAGTGTCCCAGGGTACGAGCAGTACTTC.